This TCR beta chain is drawn from a study of Graves' ophthalmopathy and Graves' hyperthyroidism. Points from the study as a whole: Most thyroid clonotypes expanded beyond 0.001 frequency were also found in blood. A classifier, a 13-signature model, separated ophthalmopathy from stable hyperthyroidism with approximately 88% sensitivity and approximately 80% specificity.

The authors amplified TCR beta CDR3 regions from RNA transcripts. HTBI primers served in a first-round RT-PCR, which a second-round multiplex PCR followed. In TCRdb, the multiplex PCR reads were re-called with MiXCR into one record per CDR3 protein. The sample carries hundreds of thousands of distinct CDR3 sequences, 22% recorded once. Many counts were recorded for this clonotype. No antigen is known for it. V was clipped by 2 bases and J by 1 base, with 14 bases between them. Germline V gives CDR1 MDHEN, CDR2 SYDVKM. The CDR3 is 16 amino acids. Ophthalmopathy absent within 18 months of follow-up marked hyperthyroidism as stable. The authors isolated PBMCs from around 10 ml of fresh peripheral blood.

The sample consisted of peripheral blood. The TCR sequence derives from a woman aged 18-35 years with stable Graves' hyperthyroidism. Some clones in this sample may be carry-over from other donors' samples. This rearrangement joins TRBV28 to TRBJ2-5; D might be TRBD1 or TRBD2, each matching 5 bases. CDR3 loop: CASSLGYRDLQETQYF. The DNA of the CDR3 is TGTGCCAGCAGTTTAGGGTACCGGGACCTCCAAGAGACCCAGTACTTC.